Below, 28 T cell receptor beta chains from the same sample are listed, as sequenced in a study of STAT3 mutations in large granular lymphocyte leukemia. Method: immunoSEQ multiplex PCR; TCRdb's copy keeps in-frame clones and lacks some. Found here are roughly 46,000 clones, around 80% of them singletons; the top ten hold less than 0.55%. Study-wide points: Every T-cell large granular lymphocyte leukemia patient had at least one immunodominant TCR beta clonotype.

No antigen has been assigned to these receptors. The sample taken for sequencing was PBMCs. These receptors originate from a human donor with T large granular lymphocyte leukemia. Some clones in this sample may be carry-over from other donors' samples.

The chain is built from TRBV5-1 and TRBJ2-1, with 9 bases lining up with TRBD1. Per germline, CDR1 SGHRS and CDR2 YFSETQ. With V trimmed by 4 bases and J by 4 bases, 6 bases remained unmatched. The CDR3 covers 15 residues. CDR3 sequence (DNA): TGCGCCAGCAGCAGACCCGGGACAGGGTACAATGAGCAGTTCTTC. It encodes CASSRPGTGYNEQFF.

V is TRBV9 and J is TRBJ2-3; D is perhaps TRBD1 or TRBD2 (7 bases each). This CDR3 has 15 residues. The germline V gene has CDR1 SGDLS and CDR2 YYNGEE. Trimming pared 0 bases from V and 3 bases from J, leaving 11 bases between. The CDR3 DNA follows: TGTGCCAGCAGCGTAGGCAGGGGGGGTACAGATACGCAGTATTTT. Protein product: CASSVGRGGTDTQYF.

This clone appeared a single time. DNA of the CDR3: TGTGCCAGTAGCCCTGAGGAGTTGCCTTATAGCAATCAGCCCCAGCATTTT. Protein: CASSPEELPYSNQPQHF. The rearrangement joins TRBV19 to TRBJ1-5; D is unclear. The length of the CDR3 is 17 residues. V was clipped by 6 bases and J by 0 bases, with 18 bases between them. Germline V gives CDR1 LNHDA, CDR2 SQIVND (reference sequence).

The chain links TRBV10-3 to TRBJ2-7; D remains ambiguous. V shed 0 bases and J shed 4 bases, with 16 bases lying between them. The germline V gene has CDR1 ENHRY and CDR2 SYGVKD. The CDR3 loop spans 16 amino acids. The CDR3 sequence is CAISESLAPPVYEQYF. The CDR3 DNA follows: TGTGCCATCAGTGAGTCGCTCGCCCCCCCCGTTTACGAGCAGTACTTC.

The V and J genes are TRBV19 and TRBJ1-5; D may be TRBD1 (5 bases). V was shortened by 8 bases and J by 1 base, with 9 bases between the two germline ends. CDR3 length: 13 residues. The germline CDR1 and CDR2 sequences are LNHDA and SQIVND (reference sequence). The CDR3 bases are TGTGCCAGTTGGGGGGACAGCAATCAGCCCCAGCATTTT. Protein: CASWGDSNQPQHF.

The chain uses TRBV7-9 and TRBJ1-2; weak D call: TRBD1 (6 bases). In germline, CDR1 is SEHNR, CDR2 FQNEAQ (reference sequence). This CDR3 has 14 residues. The V end lost 5 bases, the J end lost 2 bases, and 12 bases lay between the germline ends. CDR3 coding DNA: TGTGCCAGCAGCCCAGGGGAAGGGAACTATGGCTACACCTTC. It translates to CASSPGEGNYGYTF.

The gene calls are TRBV6-4 and TRBJ2-3; 8 bases are a match to TRBD2. The J segment lost 1 base and the V segment lost 0 bases, leaving 0 bases of the junction unmatched. Germline V CDR1 and CDR2: MRHNA, SNTAGT. The CDR3 is 15 residues long. This CDR3 is CASSDSRGGTDTQYF. CDR3 nucleotides: TGTGCCAGCAGTGACTCGCGGGGGGGCACAGATACGCAGTATTTT.

The chain uses TRBV6-5 and TRBJ1-4, with a possible D match to TRBD1 (6 bases). V was clipped by 0 bases and J by 5 bases, with 13 bases between them. Germline CDR1 and CDR2: MNHEY and SVGAGI. CDR3 size: 16 residues. The CDR3 sequence: CASSYSSGQRNEKLFF. CDR3 sequence (DNA): TGTGCCAGCAGTTACTCGAGTGGACAGAGGAATGAAAAACTGTTTTTT.

CDR3 DNA: TGTGCCAGCTTAACCGGGGGAGTCTTTGATACGCAGTATTTT. It yields the protein CASLTGGVFDTQYF. The V gene is TRBV28, the J gene TRBJ2-3, with a possible D match to TRBD2 (6 bases). The CDR3 runs 14 residues. Germline V gene data show CDR1 as MDHEN and CDR2 as SYDVKM. The V gene lost 8 bases and the J gene lost 6 bases, with 18 bases spanning the gap. Full variable domain (remainder filled in from reference TRBV28 and TRBJ2-3): DVKVTQSSRYLVKRTGEKVFLECVQDMDHENMFWYRQDPGLGLRLIYFSYDVKMKEKGDIPEGYSVSREKKERFSLILESASTNQTSMYLCASLTGGVFDTQYFGPGTRLTVL.

This clone was observed a few times. V gene TRBV28 combines with J gene TRBJ2-7; D is perhaps TRBD2 (6 bases). The CDR3 runs 17 residues. Germline loops: CDR1 MDHEN, CDR2 SYDVKM. Deletions cut 5 bases from V and 5 bases from J, with 25 bases between. The CDR3 here is CASSPHLRRGSRHEQYV. Written as DNA, the CDR3 is TGTGCCAGCAGTCCCCATCTGCGGAGGGGAAGTCGCCACGAGCAGTACGTC.

This clone has just one count. The V call is TRBV10-2, the J call TRBJ1-2; 9 bases agree with TRBD1. V lost 2 bases to trimming and J lost 4 bases; unmatched junction nucleotides: 8. CDR1 and CDR2 from the germline V gene are WSHSY and SAAADI. This CDR3 is built from 16 residues. The chain's CDR3 is CASSEQTGGEAYGYTF. The CDR3 nucleotides read TGCGCCAGCAGTGAGCAAACAGGGGGCGAGGCCTATGGCTACACCTTC.

This chain links TRBV5-1 with TRBJ1-2, with D unresolved. Looked up from germline, CDR1 is SGHRS and CDR2 is YFSETQ. The CDR3 extends over 14 amino acids. V lost 1 base, J lost 7 bases, and 14 bases lay in between. Written as DNA, the CDR3 is TGCGCCAGCAGCTTGCTAGGCACGGGCTCTGGCTACACCTTC. Its protein product is CASSLLGTGSGYTF.

V usage is TRBV19 and J usage is TRBJ2-1; D remains unclear. CDR1 and CDR2 (germline): LNHDA, SQIVND (reference sequence). Between the trimmed V and J ends, which lost 3 bases and 3 bases, there was a span of 12 bases. CDR3 size: 15 residues. The CDR3 protein is CASSMNGNHYNEQFF. The CDR3 DNA follows: TGTGCCAGTAGTATGAATGGGAACCACTACAATGAGCAGTTCTTC.

The rearrangement links TRBV18 to TRBJ1-1; unclear D gene. V was clipped by 1 base and J by 1 base, with 10 bases between them. The CDR3 consists of 15 residues. Germline CDR1 and CDR2: KGHSH and LQKENI. This CDR3 reads CASSPRTEGNTEAFF. As DNA, the CDR3 is TGTGCCAGCTCACCACGCACTGAGGGGAACACTGAAGCTTTCTTT.

V gene TRBV28 combines with J gene TRBJ1-5; D gene unclear. The CDR3 has 12 amino acids. Per germline, CDR1 MDHEN and CDR2 SYDVKM. The ends were cut back, 5 bases at V and 10 bases at J, with 12 bases in the middle. DNA of the CDR3: TGTGCCAGCAGTACCCTTCATGGTCCCCAGCATTTT. As protein: CASSTLHGPQHF.

For this clone: One end of the junction does not line up with germline, which may come from a read error. V and J are TRBV7-7 and TRBJ2-5; the D gene is possibly TRBD2 (6 bases). The CDR3 spans 15 residues. CDR1 and CDR2 from the germline V gene are SSHAT and FNYEAQ (reference sequence). CDR3 protein: CASSFQGLAGETQYF. CDR3 DNA: TGTGCTAGCAGCTTTCAAGGGCTCGCGGGGGAGACCCAGTACTTC.

This chain joins TRBV5-8 and TRBJ1-6; D ambiguous. This CDR3 contains 14 residues. Deletions cut 7 bases from V and 8 bases from J, with 16 bases between. Germline V CDR1 and CDR2: SGHTS, YDEGEE. This CDR3 reads CASYGSFQYSPLHF. CDR3 bases: TGTGCCAGCTACGGGTCATTTCAATATTCACCCCTCCACTTT.

The chain has TRBV7-9 and TRBJ2-1, with D unresolved. The V gene's germline CDR1 is SEHNR and CDR2 FQNEAQ (reference sequence). With 5 bases removed from V and 3 bases from J, the gap between germline ends came to 14 bases. The CDR3 spans 15 residues. In DNA form, the CDR3 reads TGTGCCAGCAGCCCCGAGGCGAACTACTACAATGAGCAGTTCTTC. Translating gives CASSPEANYYNEQFF.

The chain couples TRBV4-3 to TRBJ2-7; the match to TRBD2 covers 11 bases. The J segment lost 3 bases and the V segment lost 1 base, leaving 5 bases of the junction unmatched. CDR1 and CDR2 from the germline V gene are LGHNA and YSLEER. This CDR3 has 16 amino acids. This CDR3 is CASSQGASGGRYEQYF. The CDR3 region has the DNA TGCGCCAGCAGCCAAGGAGCTAGCGGGGGGCGCTACGAGCAGTACTTC.

The CDR3 region has the DNA TGTGCCAGTAGTATGATCCGGGGCCCCGGCTCCTACGAGCAGTACTTC. Translating it yields CASSMIRGPGSYEQYF. J is TRBJ2-7 and V is TRBV19, with D possibly being TRBD1 or TRBD2 (5 bases each). This CDR3 has 16 amino acids. Deletions cut 3 bases from V and 0 bases from J, with 15 bases between. Germline V gene sequence: CDR1 LNHDA, CDR2 SQIVND (reference sequence).

This CDR3 is CASSPRYQTNTGELFF. For the CDR3, the DNA is TGTGCCAGCTCACCACGGTATCAGACGAACACCGGGGAGCTGTTTTTT. The chain recombines TRBV18 with TRBJ2-2, with D hard to call. Between the trimmed V and J ends, which lost 1 base and 0 bases, there was a span of 9 bases. Germline assignment: CDR1 KGHSH and CDR2 LQKENI. This CDR3 has 16 amino acids.

The gene calls are TRBV29-1 and TRBJ1-4; D might be TRBD1 (5 bases). Trimming stripped 4 bases from V and 4 bases from J, with 10 bases between. The CDR3 totals 13 residues. Per germline, CDR1 SQVTM and CDR2 ANQGSEA. The CDR3 sequence: CSVAGGINEKLFF. CDR3 sequence (DNA): TGCAGCGTTGCGGGGGGGATTAATGAAAAACTGTTTTTT.

This clone came up once. The V gene is TRBV29-1, the J gene TRBJ1-5, with 7 bases aligning to TRBD1. The CDR3 has 13 amino acids. Germline V gene lookup returns CDR1 SQVTM and CDR2 ANQGSEA. J was trimmed by 4 bases and V by 5 bases; bases with no gene match: 5. In nucleotides, the CDR3 is TGCAGCGTTCGGGACAGCGCGAATCAGCCCCAGCATTTT. Its translation: CSVRDSANQPQHF.

This sequence joins TRBV6-5 and TRBJ2-1; no firm D call. Germline V lookup: CDR1 MNHEY, CDR2 SVGAGI. CDR3 size: 12 residues. The ends were cut back, 5 bases at V and 10 bases at J, with 12 bases in the middle. CDR3 in DNA: TGTGCCAGCAGTCTTAGCTCAAGGGAGCAGTTCTTC. This translates into CASSLSSREQFF.

Only a few counts were recorded for this clone. DNA for the CDR3: TGTGCCAGCAGTGAACAACAGGGATCCTACAATGAGCAGTTCTTC. Its protein is CASSEQQGSYNEQFF. The genes are TRBV6-1 and TRBJ2-1, with D perhaps matching TRBD1 (6 bases). The germline V gene has CDR1 MNHNS and CDR2 SASEGT. The germline V and J ends were trimmed by 2 bases and 1 base, with 9 bases remaining between them. This CDR3 is 15 amino acids long.

This clone was counted a single time. This chain links TRBV6-5 with TRBJ2-7; TRBD2 might be the D (5 bases). The CDR3 contains 14 residues. With 8 bases removed from V and 6 bases from J, the gap between germline ends came to 20 bases. Per germline, CDR1 MNHEY and CDR2 SVGAGI. In nucleotides, the CDR3 is TGTGCCAGCCTACCCCGGGCCCCCAGCGGCGAGCAGTACTTC. Its translation: CASLPRAPSGEQYF.

This chain uses TRBV9 with TRBJ1-3; D may be TRBD1 (6 bases). V was trimmed by 4 bases and J by 3 bases, leaving 11 bases between them. Germline V gene sequence: CDR1 SGDLS, CDR2 YYNGEE. This CDR3 has 14 residues. The CDR3 protein is CASSPTGNGNTIYF. In nucleotides, the CDR3 is TGTGCCAGCAGCCCCACAGGGAATGGAAACACCATATATTTT.

The chain combines TRBV7-8 with TRBJ1-5; no clear D. From germline, CDR1 is SGHVS and CDR2 FQNEAQ. CDR3 length: 13 residues. V lost 6 bases and J 4 bases, leaving 10 bases between the germline ends. CDR3 sequence: CASRPDKNQPQHF. CDR3 DNA: TGTGCCAGCAGGCCCGACAAGAATCAGCCCCAGCATTTT. The full variable domain, completed using reference TRBV7-8 and TRBJ1-5, is GAGVSQSPRYKVAKRGQDVALRCDPISGHVSLFWYQQALGQGPEFLTYFQNEAQLDKSGLPSDRFFAERPEGSVSTLKIQRTQQEDSAVYLCASRPDKNQPQHFGDGTRLSIL.